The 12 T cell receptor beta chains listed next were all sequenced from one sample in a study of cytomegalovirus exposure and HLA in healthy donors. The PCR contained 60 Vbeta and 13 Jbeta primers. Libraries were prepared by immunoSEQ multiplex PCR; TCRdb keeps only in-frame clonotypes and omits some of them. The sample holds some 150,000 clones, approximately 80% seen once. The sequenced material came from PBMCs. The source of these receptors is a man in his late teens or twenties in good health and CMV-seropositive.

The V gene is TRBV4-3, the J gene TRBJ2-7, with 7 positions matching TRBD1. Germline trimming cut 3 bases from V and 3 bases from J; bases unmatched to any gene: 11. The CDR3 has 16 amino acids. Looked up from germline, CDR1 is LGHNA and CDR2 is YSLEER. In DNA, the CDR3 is TGCGCCAGCAGCCAGGAACGACAGGGAAATTTCTACGAGCAGTACTTC. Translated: CASSQERQGNFYEQYF.

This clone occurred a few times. CDR3 in amino acids: CASSSSRGADTQYF. The CDR3 nucleotides are TGTGCCAGCAGCTCGAGCAGGGGTGCAGATACGCAGTATTTT. The chain employs TRBV5-6 and TRBJ2-3; possible D gene TRBD1, 6 bases. With 3 bases removed from V and 4 bases from J, the gap between germline ends came to 12 bases. CDR1 and CDR2 from the germline V gene are SGHDT and YYEEEE. The CDR3 is made up of 14 amino acids. Full variable domain (rest looked up from reference TRBV5-6 and TRBJ2-3): DAGVTQSPTHLIKTRGQQVTLRCSPKSGHDTVSWYQQALGQGPQFIFQYYEEEERQRGNFPDRFSGHQFPNYSSELNVNALLLGDSALYLCASSSSRGADTQYFGPGTRLTVL.

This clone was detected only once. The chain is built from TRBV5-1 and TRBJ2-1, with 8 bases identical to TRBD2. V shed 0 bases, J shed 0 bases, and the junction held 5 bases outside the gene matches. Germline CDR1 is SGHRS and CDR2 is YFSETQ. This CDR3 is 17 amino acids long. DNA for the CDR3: TGCGCCAGCAGCTTGGTACGGGGGGGGAGCTCCTACAATGAGCAGTTCTTC. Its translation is CASSLVRGGSSYNEQFF.

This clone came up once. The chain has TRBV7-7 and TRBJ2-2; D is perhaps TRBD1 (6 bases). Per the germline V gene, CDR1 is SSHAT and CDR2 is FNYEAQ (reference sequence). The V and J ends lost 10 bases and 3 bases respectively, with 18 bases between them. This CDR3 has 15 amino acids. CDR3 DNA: TGTGCCACCGGGTGGGGCGCAGGGGACACCGGGGAGCTGTTTTTT. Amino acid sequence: CATGWGAGDTGELFF.

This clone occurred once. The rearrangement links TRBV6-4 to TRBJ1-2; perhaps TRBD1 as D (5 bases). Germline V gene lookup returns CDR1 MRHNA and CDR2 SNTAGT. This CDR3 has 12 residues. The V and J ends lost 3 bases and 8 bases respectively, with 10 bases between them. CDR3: CASSESGYGYTF. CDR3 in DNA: TGTGCCAGCAGTGAATCAGGGTACGGCTACACCTTC.

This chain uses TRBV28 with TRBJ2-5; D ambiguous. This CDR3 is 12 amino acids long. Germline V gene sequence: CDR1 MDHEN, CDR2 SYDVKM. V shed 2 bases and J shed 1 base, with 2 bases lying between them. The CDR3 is CASSLLQETQYF. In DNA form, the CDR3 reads TGTGCCAGCAGTTTACTCCAAGAGACCCAGTACTTC.

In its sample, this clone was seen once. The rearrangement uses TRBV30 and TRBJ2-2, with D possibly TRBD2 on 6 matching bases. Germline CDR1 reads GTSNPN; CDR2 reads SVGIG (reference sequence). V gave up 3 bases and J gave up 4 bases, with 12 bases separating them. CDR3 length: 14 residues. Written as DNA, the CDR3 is TGTGCCTGGAGCAGGGACTCGGTCACCGGGGAGCTGTTTTTT. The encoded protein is CAWSRDSVTGELFF. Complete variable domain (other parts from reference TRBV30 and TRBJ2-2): SQTIHQWPATLVQPVGSPLSLECTVEGTSNPNLYWYRQAAGRGLQLLFYSVGIGQISSEVPQNLSASRPQDRQFILSSKKLLLSDSGFYLCAWSRDSVTGELFFGEGSRLTVL.

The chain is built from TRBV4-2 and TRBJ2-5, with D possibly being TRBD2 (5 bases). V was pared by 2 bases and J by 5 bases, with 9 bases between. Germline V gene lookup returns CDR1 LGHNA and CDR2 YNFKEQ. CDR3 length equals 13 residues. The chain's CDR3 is CASSQLAQETQYF. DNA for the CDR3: TGTGCCAGCAGCCAACTAGCTCAGGAGACCCAGTACTTC.

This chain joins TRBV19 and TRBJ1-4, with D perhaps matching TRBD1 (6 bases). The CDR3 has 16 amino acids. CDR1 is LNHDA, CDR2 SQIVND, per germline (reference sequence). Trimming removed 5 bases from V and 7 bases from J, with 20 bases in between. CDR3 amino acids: CASSRAGGVLIEKLFF. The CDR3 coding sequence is TGTGCCAGTAGTCGAGCGGGGGGCGTTTTGATTGAAAAACTGTTTTTT.

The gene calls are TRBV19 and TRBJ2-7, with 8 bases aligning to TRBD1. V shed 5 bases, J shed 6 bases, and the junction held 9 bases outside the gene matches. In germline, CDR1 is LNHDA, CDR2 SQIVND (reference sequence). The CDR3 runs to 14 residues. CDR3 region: CASSLTGTGPEQYF. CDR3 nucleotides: TGTGCCAGTAGTTTAACCGGGACAGGTCCCGAGCAGTACTTC.

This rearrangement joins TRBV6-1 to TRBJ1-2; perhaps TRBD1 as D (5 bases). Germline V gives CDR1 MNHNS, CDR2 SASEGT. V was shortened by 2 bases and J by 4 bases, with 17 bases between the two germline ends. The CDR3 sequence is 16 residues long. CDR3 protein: CASSESGRGRAYGYTF. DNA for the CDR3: TGTGCCAGCAGTGAATCTGGAAGGGGCAGGGCCTATGGCTACACCTTC.

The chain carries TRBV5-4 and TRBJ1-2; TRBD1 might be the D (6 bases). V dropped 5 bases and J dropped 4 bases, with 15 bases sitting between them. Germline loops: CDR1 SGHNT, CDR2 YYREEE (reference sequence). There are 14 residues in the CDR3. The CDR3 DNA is TGTGCCAGCAGATTAAGGGGGGGATTCTATGGCTACACCTTC. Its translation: CASRLRGGFYGYTF.